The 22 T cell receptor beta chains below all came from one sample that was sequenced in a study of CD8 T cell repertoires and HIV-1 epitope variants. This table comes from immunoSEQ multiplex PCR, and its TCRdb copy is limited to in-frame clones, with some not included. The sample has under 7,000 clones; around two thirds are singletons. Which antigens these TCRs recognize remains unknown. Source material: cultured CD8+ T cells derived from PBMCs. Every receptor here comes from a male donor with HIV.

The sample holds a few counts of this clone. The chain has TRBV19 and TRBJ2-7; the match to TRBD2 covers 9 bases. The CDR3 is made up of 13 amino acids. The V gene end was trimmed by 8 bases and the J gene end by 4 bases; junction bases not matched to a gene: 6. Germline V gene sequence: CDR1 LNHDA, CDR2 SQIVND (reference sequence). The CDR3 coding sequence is TGTGCCAGTGCGGAACTAGCGGGTTACGAGCAGTACTTC. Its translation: CASAELAGYEQYF.

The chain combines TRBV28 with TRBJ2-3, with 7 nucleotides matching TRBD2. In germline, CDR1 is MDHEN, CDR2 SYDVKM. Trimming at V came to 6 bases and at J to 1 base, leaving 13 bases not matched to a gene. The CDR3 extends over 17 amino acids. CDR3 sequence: CASSLREEGGGTDTQYF. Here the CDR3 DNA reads TGTGCCAGCAGCCTCCGGGAGGAGGGAGGAGGCACAGATACGCAGTATTTT.

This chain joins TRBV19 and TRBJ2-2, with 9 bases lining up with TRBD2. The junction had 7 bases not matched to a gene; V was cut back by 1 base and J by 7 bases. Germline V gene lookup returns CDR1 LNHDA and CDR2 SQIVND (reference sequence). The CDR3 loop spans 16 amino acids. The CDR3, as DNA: TGTGCCAGTAGTATAGGTTTAGCGGGAGCCTTCGGGGAGCTGTTTTTT. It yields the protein CASSIGLAGAFGELFF.

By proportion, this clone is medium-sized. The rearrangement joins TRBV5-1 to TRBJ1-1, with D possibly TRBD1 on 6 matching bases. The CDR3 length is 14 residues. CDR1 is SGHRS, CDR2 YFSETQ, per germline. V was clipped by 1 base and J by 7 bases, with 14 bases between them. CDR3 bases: TGCGCCAGCAGCTTGAACAGGGAGGCCCTTGAAGCTTTCTTT. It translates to CASSLNREALEAFF.

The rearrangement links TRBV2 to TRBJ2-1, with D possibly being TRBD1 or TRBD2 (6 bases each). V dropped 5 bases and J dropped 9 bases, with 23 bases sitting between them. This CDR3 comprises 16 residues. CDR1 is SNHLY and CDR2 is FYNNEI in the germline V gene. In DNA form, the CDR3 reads TGTGCCAGCAGTTCTCCGGGACTTCAACAAGGGGGTGAGCAGTTCTTC. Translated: CASSSPGLQQGGEQFF.

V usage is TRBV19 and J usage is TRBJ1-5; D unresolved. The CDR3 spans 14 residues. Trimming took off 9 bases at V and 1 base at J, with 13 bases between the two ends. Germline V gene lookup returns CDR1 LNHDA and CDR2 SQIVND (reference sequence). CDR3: CASQARASNQPQHF. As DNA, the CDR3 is TGTGCCAGCCAAGCTAGGGCGAGCAATCAGCCCCAGCATTTT.

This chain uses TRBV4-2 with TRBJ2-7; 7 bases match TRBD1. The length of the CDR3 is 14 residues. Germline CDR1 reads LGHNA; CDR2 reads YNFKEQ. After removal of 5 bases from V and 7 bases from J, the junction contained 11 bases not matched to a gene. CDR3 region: CASSLGQYLREQYF. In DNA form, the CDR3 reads TGTGCCAGCAGCTTGGGACAGTACCTTCGTGAGCAGTACTTC.

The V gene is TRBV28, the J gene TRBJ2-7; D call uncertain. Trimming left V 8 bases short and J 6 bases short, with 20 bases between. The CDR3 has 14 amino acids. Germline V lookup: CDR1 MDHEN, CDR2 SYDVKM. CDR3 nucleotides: TGTGCCAGCGCCCCGGGTAGGGTGGTCCCCGAGCAGTACTTC. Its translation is CASAPGRVVPEQYF.

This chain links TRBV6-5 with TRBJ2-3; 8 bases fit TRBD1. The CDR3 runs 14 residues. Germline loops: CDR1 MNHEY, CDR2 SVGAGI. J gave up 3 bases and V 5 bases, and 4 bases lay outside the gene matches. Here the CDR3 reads CASSGTGGTDTQYF. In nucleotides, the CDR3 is TGTGCCAGCAGTGGGACAGGCGGGACAGATACGCAGTATTTT.

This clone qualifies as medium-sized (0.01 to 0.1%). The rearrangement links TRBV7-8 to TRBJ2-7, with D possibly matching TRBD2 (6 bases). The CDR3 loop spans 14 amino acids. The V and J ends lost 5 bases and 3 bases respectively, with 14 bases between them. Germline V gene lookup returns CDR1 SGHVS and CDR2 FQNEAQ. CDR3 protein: CASSPRAGHYEQYF. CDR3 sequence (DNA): TGTGCCAGCAGCCCAAGGGCGGGGCACTACGAGCAGTACTTC.

CDR3 protein: CASSLDRPVRNSPLHF. The CDR3 nucleotides are TGTGCCAGCAGCTTGGATCGGCCGGTCCGGAATTCACCCCTCCACTTT. J is TRBJ1-6 and V is TRBV5-4; D not resolved. Per germline, CDR1 SGHNT and CDR2 YYREEE (reference sequence). V lost 0 bases to trimming and J lost 7 bases, with 14 bases between them. The CDR3 extends over 16 amino acids. Looking up the rest from reference TRBV5-4 and TRBJ1-6 gives the full variable domain: ETGVTQSPTHLIKTRGQQVTLRCSSQSGHNTVSWYQQALGQGPQFIFQYYREEENGRGNFPPRFSGLQFPNYSSELNVNALELDDSALYLCASSLDRPVRNSPLHFGNGTRLTVT.

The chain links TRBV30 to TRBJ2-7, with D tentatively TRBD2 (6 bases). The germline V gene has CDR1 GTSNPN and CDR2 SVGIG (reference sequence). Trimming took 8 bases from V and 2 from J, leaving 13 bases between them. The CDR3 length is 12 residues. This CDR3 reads CAVEGSTYEQYF. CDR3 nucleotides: TGTGCCGTGGAGGGTAGTACCTACGAGCAGTACTTC.

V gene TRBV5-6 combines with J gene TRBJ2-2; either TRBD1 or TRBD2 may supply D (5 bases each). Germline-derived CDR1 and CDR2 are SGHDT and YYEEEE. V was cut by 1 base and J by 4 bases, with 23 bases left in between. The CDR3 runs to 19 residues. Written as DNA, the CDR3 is TGTGCCAGCAGCTTGCTGTATTCACCACCATTGGGGGTCACCGGGGAGCTGTTTTTT. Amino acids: CASSLLYSPPLGVTGELFF.

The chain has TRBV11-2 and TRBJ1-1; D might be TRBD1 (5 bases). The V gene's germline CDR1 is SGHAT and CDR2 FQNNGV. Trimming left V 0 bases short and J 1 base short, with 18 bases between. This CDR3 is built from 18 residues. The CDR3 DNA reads TGTGCCAGCAGCTTAGATCTATCATGGGGCCCCCCGAACACTGAAGCTTTCTTT. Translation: CASSLDLSWGPPNTEAFF.

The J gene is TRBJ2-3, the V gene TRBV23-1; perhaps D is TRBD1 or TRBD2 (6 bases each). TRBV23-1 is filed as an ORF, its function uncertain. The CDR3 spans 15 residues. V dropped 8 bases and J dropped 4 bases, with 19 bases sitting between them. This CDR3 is CASPPGTSGADTQYF. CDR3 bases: TGCGCCAGCCCTCCCGGGACATCGGGGGCAGATACGCAGTATTTT.

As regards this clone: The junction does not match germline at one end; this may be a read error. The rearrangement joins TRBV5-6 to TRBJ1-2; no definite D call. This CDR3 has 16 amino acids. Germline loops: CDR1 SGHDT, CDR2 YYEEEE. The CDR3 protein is CASSQDPPDLDYGYTF. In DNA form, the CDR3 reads TGCGCCAGCAGCCAAGATCCCCCAGACTTGGACTATGGCTACACCTTC.

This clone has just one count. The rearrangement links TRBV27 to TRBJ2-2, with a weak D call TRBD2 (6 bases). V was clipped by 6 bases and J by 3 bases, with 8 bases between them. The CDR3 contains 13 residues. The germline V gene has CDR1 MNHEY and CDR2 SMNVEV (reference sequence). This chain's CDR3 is CASSTSYTGELFF. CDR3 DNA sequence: TGTGCCAGCAGCACTAGCTACACCGGGGAGCTGTTTTTT.

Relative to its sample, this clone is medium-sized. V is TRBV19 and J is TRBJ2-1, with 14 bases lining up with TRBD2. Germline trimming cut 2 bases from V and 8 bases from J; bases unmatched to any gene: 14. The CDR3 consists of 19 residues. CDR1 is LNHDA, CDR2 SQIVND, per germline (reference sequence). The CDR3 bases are TGTGCCAGTAGTATACAGCCGGGACTAGCGGGAGATTTCTTAGATGAGCAGTTCTTC. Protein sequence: CASSIQPGLAGDFLDEQFF.

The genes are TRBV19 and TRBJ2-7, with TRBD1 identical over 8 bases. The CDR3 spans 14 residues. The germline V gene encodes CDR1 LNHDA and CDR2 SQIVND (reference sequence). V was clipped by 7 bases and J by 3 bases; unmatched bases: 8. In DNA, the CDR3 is TGTGCCAGTACCCGGACAGGGTATAGCTACGAGCAGTACTTC. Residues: CASTRTGYSYEQYF.

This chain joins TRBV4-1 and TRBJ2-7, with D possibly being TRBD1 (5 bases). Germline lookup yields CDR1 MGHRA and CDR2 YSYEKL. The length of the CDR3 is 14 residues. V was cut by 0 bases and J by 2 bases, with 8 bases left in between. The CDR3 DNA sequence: TGCGCCAGCAGCCAAGATCCAGGGCCCTACGAGCAGTACTTC. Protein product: CASSQDPGPYEQYF.

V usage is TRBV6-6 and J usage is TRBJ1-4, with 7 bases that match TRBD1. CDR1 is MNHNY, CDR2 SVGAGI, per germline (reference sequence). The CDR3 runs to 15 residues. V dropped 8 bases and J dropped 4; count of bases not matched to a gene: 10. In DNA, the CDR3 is TGTGCCAGCGGTACTTCGGGACAGATTAATGAAAAACTGTTTTTT. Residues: CASGTSGQINEKLFF.

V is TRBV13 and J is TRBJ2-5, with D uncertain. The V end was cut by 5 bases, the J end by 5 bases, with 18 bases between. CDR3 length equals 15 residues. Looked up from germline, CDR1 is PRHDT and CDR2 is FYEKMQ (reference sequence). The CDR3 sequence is CASSPGPDRSETQYF. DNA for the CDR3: TGTGCCAGCAGCCCCGGACCGGATAGGAGTGAGACCCAGTACTTC.